This paragraph reports one TCR beta chain. The sample belongs to a study of control samples from healthy donors and cancer patients. Clones were sequenced by immunoSEQ multiplex PCR, and TCRdb holds only the in-frame ones, with some missing. Among 130,000 to 150,000 clones listed, about 93% were seen once. Germline values: CDR1 SGHDT, CDR2 YYEEEE. V lost 4 bases and J lost 11; bases outside the gene matches: 8. CDR3 length: 12 residues. The chain uses TRBV5-6 and TRBJ1-2; 7 nucleotides align to TRBD1. The sample was PBMCs. This sequence was found in a man in his fifties or sixties with colorectal cancer. CDR3 loop: CASSDGTDVYTF. CDR3 coding DNA: TGTGCCAGCAGCGACGGGACAGACGTTTACACCTTC. Combining the CDR3 with reference TRBV5-6 and TRBJ1-2 gives the whole variable domain DAGVTQSPTHLIKTRGQQVTLRCSPKSGHDTVSWYQQALGQGPQFIFQYYEEEERQRGNFPDRFSGHQFPNYSSELNVNALLLGDSALYLCASSDGTDVYTFGSGTRLTVV.